A selection of T cell receptor beta chains follows, all from one sample in a study of blood T cell repertoires in COVID-19. Using immunoSEQ multiplex PCR, the repertoire was profiled, and TCRdb retains in-frame clones only, with some absent. Of more than 200,000 clones listed, around nine tenths are singletons. Sequencing used peripheral blood. The receptors shown here come from a woman between 55 and 75 years old with COVID-19, enrolled during active disease. CDR3s include the opening cysteine and the closing phenylalanine or tryptophan. The order of the fields is J gene, D gene, clone size, V gene, CDR3 DNA, CDR3 protein. D genes are given only for firm matches. Clone size is given for some rows only: seen once, a few or many times, or a class if the clone is expanded.

TRBJ1-2	NA	NA	TRBV6-2/TRBV6-3	TGTGCCAGCAGTTACGGGGGGGCGATCGGCTATGGCTACACCTTC	CASSYGGAIGYGYTF
TRBJ2-3	TRBD2	NA	TRBV24-1	TGTGCCACCAGTGATCCCATCGGACTAGCGGGAACAGATACGCAGTATTTT	CATSDPIGLAGTDTQYF
TRBJ1-4	NA	NA	TRBV3-1/TRBV3-2	TGTGCCAGCAGCCAAGCCGAGAGGGTGGGTGCAAAACTGTTTTTT	CASSQAERVGAKLFF
TRBJ1-6	NA	NA	TRBV30	TGTGCCTGGACTGGGGGGGCTTCACCCCTCCACTTT	CAWTGGASPLHF
TRBJ2-7	TRBD2	NA	TRBV18	TGTGCCAGCTCACCACCGAGGACTAGCGGGAGGTCATACGAGCAGTACTTC	CASSPPRTSGRSYEQYF
TRBJ2-1	NA	NA	TRBV9	TGTGCCAGCAGCGTAAGCCAGACAGGTTTGGGCAATGAGCAGTTCTTC	CASSVSQTGLGNEQFF
TRBJ1-1	NA	NA	TRBV13	TGTGCCAGCAGCTTACCATCGAACACTGAAGCTTTCTTT	CASSLPSNTEAFF
TRBJ1-1	NA	NA	TRBV19	TGTGCCAGTACTCCACCGGGACTGCCAAATCCACAAGCTTTCTTT	CASTPPGLPNPQAFF
TRBJ1-4	TRBD1	once	TRBV10-1	TGCGCCAGCAGTGAGGGGACAGCTAATGAAAAACTGTTTTTT	CASSEGTANEKLFF
TRBJ1-1	NA	NA	TRBV11-2	TGTGCCAGCAGCTTAGACGGAAGAGCAGGGGTACTGAACACTGAAGCTTTCTTT	CASSLDGRAGVLNTEAFF
TRBJ1-3	NA	NA	TRBV28	TGTGCCAGCAGTTTCTCGGACAGCTCTGGAAACACCATATATTTT	CASSFSDSSGNTIYF
TRBJ2-1	NA	NA	TRBV18	TGTGCCAGCTCCCTAGACCAAGGGACATACAATGAGCAGTTCTTC	CASSLDQGTYNEQFF
TRBJ2-7	TRBD2	NA	TRBV5-6	TGTGCCAGCAGCTTCGGGCAGGGACTATACGAGCAGTACTTC	CASSFGQGLYEQYF
TRBJ1-1	NA	NA	TRBV27	TGTGCCAGCATCGGGGGTTTAAGGACTGAAGCTTTCTTT	CASIGGLRTEAFF
TRBJ2-5	NA	once	TRBV28	TGTGCCAGCAGCGGCATTTCAGGGGTGTTGGAGACCCAGTACTTC	CASSGISGVLETQYF
TRBJ1-2	NA	NA	TRBV30	TGTGCCTGGAGTAGCGGTTTTGGAGGCTACACCTTC	CAWSSGFGGYTF
TRBJ2-7	TRBD2	NA	TRBV7-2	TGTGCCAGCAGCGTAGGGCCTAGCGGGAGCCCCTACGAGCAGTACTTC	CASSVGPSGSPYEQYF
TRBJ2-1	NA	NA	TRBV7-9	TGTGCCAGCAGCTTTCACAGGGCTGAGCAGTTCTTC	CASSFHRAEQFF
TRBJ1-1	NA	NA	TRBV7-6	TGTGCCAGCAGGGCCCTTCCAGAGGTGAACACTGAAGCTTTCTTT	CASRALPEVNTEAFF
TRBJ2-3	TRBD2	NA	TRBV20-1	TGCAGTGCTCCTAGCGGCATTACGCAGTATTTT	CSAPSGITQYF
TRBJ2-3	NA	NA	TRBV28	TGTGCCAGCGGCCGGGCGGGAACAGATACGCAGTATTTT	CASGRAGTDTQYF
TRBJ2-6	NA	NA	TRBV5-6	TGTGCCAGCAGGACGATCCGGGTTGGGGCCAACGTCCTGACTTTC	CASRTIRVGANVLTF
TRBJ1-4	NA	NA	TRBV7-9	TGTGCCAGCAGCCCCCCCAACAGGATGGAAAAACTGTTTTTT	CASSPPNRMEKLFF
TRBJ2-2	NA	NA	TRBV7-8	TGTGCCAGCAGCCCGACCGGGACAAGAAACACCGGGGAGCTGTTTTTT	CASSPTGTRNTGELFF
TRBJ2-7	TRBD2	NA	TRBV9	TGTGCCAGCAGCCCCCAGGGACTAGCGGGTTACGAGCAGTACTTC	CASSPQGLAGYEQYF
TRBJ2-5	TRBD2	NA	TRBV5-1	TGCGCCAGCAGCCTCCTCGGGGCGGGAGGGCGTAGTGAGACCCAGTACTTC	CASSLLGAGGRSETQYF
TRBJ2-7	NA	NA	TRBV6-4	TGTGCCAGCAGTGACGGCGGAACCTACGAGCAGTACTTC	CASSDGGTYEQYF
TRBJ2-7	NA	NA	TRBV19	TGTGCCAGTAGTATGAGGTCCCGGGACATCTACGAGCAGTACTTC	CASSMRSRDIYEQYF
TRBJ2-3	NA	NA	TRBV10-3	TGTGCCATCAGTGAGGGGCTTGATAGCACAGATACGCAGTATTTT	CAISEGLDSTDTQYF
TRBJ2-7	NA	NA	TRBV24-1	TGTGCCACCAGTGATTCTGCAGGGCCCTTGTCCAACGAGCAGTACTTC	CATSDSAGPLSNEQYF
TRBJ2-1	TRBD1	NA	TRBV2	TGTGCCAGCACCCCTAGGGGGGACAGGGCCCACAATGAGCAGTTCTTC	CASTPRGDRAHNEQFF
TRBJ1-1	NA	NA	TRBV5-1	TGCGCCAGCAGCGTTACGGACACTGAAGCTTTCTTT	CASSVTDTEAFF
TRBJ2-2	TRBD2	NA	TRBV28	TGTGCCAGCAGTTTATTCAGCGGGAGGTCGAACACCGGGGAGCTGTTTTTT	CASSLFSGRSNTGELFF
TRBJ1-6	NA	NA	TRBV5-1	TGCGCCAGCAGCTTGGACGGCCGGGGGGCCCTCCACTTT	CASSLDGRGALHF
TRBJ1-5	TRBD1	once	TRBV6-6	TGTGCCAGTACAGGGGGCGCGGGCAATCAGCCCCAGCATTTT	CASTGGAGNQPQHF
TRBJ2-1	TRBD1	NA	TRBV30	TGTGCCTGGGCCGGGACAGGGGGTTTCAATGAGCAGTTCTTC	CAWAGTGGFNEQFF
TRBJ2-2	TRBD2	NA	TRBV9	TGTGCCAGCAGCCCCTTAGCGGGAGGTTCCACCGGGGAGCTGTTTTTT	CASSPLAGGSTGELFF
TRBJ1-6	TRBD1	NA	TRBV5-8	TGTGCCAGCAGCTTGAAGACGTGGGGACAGGGGGCCGATTCACCCCTCCACTTT	CASSLKTWGQGADSPLHF
TRBJ1-1	NA	NA	TRBV2	TGTGCCAGCGTTGCCGTCGGTCACCCGAACACTGAAGCTTTCTTT	CASVAVGHPNTEAFF